The 9 T cell receptor beta chains reported below all come from one sample, sequenced in a study of shared clonotypes between healthy human individuals (dated by TCRdb to the early 2020s). Library preparation used the immunoSEQ multiplex PCR assay. What TCRdb holds here is the immuneACCESS table cut down to in-frame rearrangements. Part of the clones is not present; checked against another copy, under half of the missing clones reflect an unresolved V gene, and the others are unexplained. The sample has some 1 million clones on record, about 75% of them singletons. Over 1.3% of the sample comes from the top ten. The specimen sequenced was memory CD4+ T cells sorted from blood. Per the publication, the cell subset or site label means: CD45RA-negative fraction. Receptor source: a man aged 18-30 years in good health.

A few counts support this clone. V is TRBV9 and J is TRBJ1-5, with D unresolved. This CDR3 region has 15 residues. Germline-derived CDR1 and CDR2 are SGDLS and YYNGEE. V lost 4 bases to trimming and J lost 0 bases, with 11 bases between them. CDR3 nucleotide sequence: TGTGCCAGCAGCATAGACGGATATAGCAATCAGCCCCAGCATTTT. Translating it yields CASSIDGYSNQPQHF. The whole variable domain, remainder taken from reference TRBV9 and TRBJ1-5, is DSGVTQTPKHLITATGQRVTLRCSPRSGDLSVYWYQQSLDQGLQFLIQYYNGEERAKGNILERFSAQQFPDLHSELNLSSLELGDSALYFCASSIDGYSNQPQHFGDGTRLSIL.

This clone showed up just once. The chain combines TRBV9 with TRBJ1-2; 7 positions match TRBD1. With V trimmed by 4 bases and J by 3 bases, 3 bases remained unmatched. There are 13 residues in the CDR3. Germline CDR1 SGDLS, CDR2 YYNGEE. CDR3: CASSKGADYGYTF. The CDR3 bases are TGTGCCAGCAGCAAGGGGGCTGACTATGGCTACACCTTC.

The chain links TRBV12-2 to TRBJ2-2; TRBD2, the table's D call, lacks a check against the DNA. TRBV12-2 is a pseudogene locus. This CDR3 has 15 residues. CDR3 nucleotides: TGTGCAAGTCGCTTAGCCCTAGCGTCGGCCGGGGAGCTGTTTTTT. Amino acids: CASRLALASAGELFF.

This sequence joins TRBV4-1 and TRBJ2-1; 8 nucleotides align to TRBD2. The germline CDR1 and CDR2 sequences are MGHRA and YSYEKL. V was clipped by 0 bases and J by 8 bases; unmatched bases: 12. The CDR3 length is 17 residues. The CDR3 DNA reads TGCGCCAGCAGCCAAGAGGTAGGACTAGCCGTCGTAGATGAGCAGTTCTTC. Amino acid sequence: CASSQEVGLAVVDEQFF.

This clone was picked up a small number of times. The rearrangement uses TRBV6-1 and TRBJ2-7, with 12 bases aligning to TRBD2. The CDR3 length is 14 residues. The germline gives CDR1 MNHNS, CDR2 SASEGT. With V trimmed by 6 bases and J by 6 bases, 6 bases remained unmatched. CDR3 DNA: TGTGCCAGCAGCCCGACTAGCGGGAGCAGCGAGCAGTACTTC. It codes for CASSPTSGSSEQYF.

The rearrangement uses TRBV11-1 and TRBJ2-7; 7 bases are shared with TRBD2. Germline CDR1 SGHAT, CDR2 FQDESV (reference sequence). The trim removed 3 bases at V and 6 bases at J, leaving 11 bases unmatched. The CDR3 is 15 amino acids. Here the CDR3 reads CASSFPAGPTAEQYF. The DNA for the CDR3 is TGTGCCAGCAGCTTCCCAGCGGGACCCACGGCCGAGCAGTACTTC.

J is TRBJ1-6 and V is TRBV6-5; D is undetermined. Per the germline V gene, CDR1 is MNHEY and CDR2 is SVGAGI. The length of the CDR3 is 14 residues. With 0 bases removed from V and 7 bases from J, the gap between germline ends came to 7 bases. The CDR3 loop reads CASSYSSLNSPLHF. The CDR3, as DNA: TGTGCCAGCAGTTACTCTTCTTTAAATTCACCCCTCCACTTT.

The rearrangement uses TRBV11-2 and TRBJ2-7; D gene unclear. The CDR3 length is 12 residues. V was pared by 6 bases and J by 2 bases, with 8 bases between. The germline V gene encodes CDR1 SGHAT and CDR2 FQNNGV. The DNA for the CDR3 is TGTGCCAGCAGACCCGAAGCCTACGAGCAGTACTTC. Protein: CASRPEAYEQYF.

This clone came up a few times. This rearrangement joins TRBV6-5 to TRBJ2-7; D is possibly TRBD1 or TRBD2 (5 bases each). The CDR3 loop spans 14 amino acids. V lost 7 bases to trimming and J lost 3 bases, with 16 bases between them. CDR1 is MNHEY, CDR2 SVGAGI, per germline. The CDR3 DNA reads TGTGCCAGCACCTCCCAATATGGGGGCTACGAGCAGTACTTC. Translation: CASTSQYGGYEQYF.